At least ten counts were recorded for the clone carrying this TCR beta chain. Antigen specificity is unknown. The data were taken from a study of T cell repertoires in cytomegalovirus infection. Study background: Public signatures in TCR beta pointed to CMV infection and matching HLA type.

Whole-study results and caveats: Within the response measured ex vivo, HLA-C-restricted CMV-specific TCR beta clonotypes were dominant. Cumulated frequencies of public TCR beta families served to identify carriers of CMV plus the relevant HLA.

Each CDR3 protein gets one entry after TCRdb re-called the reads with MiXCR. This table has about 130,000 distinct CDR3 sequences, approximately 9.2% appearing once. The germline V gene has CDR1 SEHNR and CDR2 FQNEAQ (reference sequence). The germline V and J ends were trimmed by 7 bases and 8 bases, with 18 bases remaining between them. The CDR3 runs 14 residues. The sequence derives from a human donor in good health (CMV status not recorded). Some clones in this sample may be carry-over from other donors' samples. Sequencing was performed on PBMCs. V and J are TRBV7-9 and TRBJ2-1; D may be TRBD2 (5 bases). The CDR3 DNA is TGTGCCAGCACCATTAGATCGGACGGGGATGAGCAGTTCTTC. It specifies CASTIRSDGDEQFF.